What follows are 24 T cell receptor beta chains derived from one specimen sequenced in a study of identical twins. In TCRdb, the 5' RACE reads were re-called with MiXCR into one record per CDR3 protein. The table has 700,000 or so distinct CDR3 sequences, less than 25% seen once. The sample was also linked to a second study, of T cells expressing NK-cell markers.

Sequencing used PBMCs. The receptor set was obtained from a woman in her late teens or twenties in good health.

The gene calls are TRBV20-1 and TRBJ1-3, with unresolved D. Germline CDR1 and CDR2: DFQATT and SNEGSKA (reference sequence). This CDR3 contains 12 residues. V was shortened by 6 bases and J by 4 bases, with 10 bases between the two germline ends. The CDR3 protein is CSASVGGNTIYF. The CDR3, as DNA: TGCAGTGCCTCCGTGGGGGGAAACACCATATATTTT.

This clonotype was detected a few times. The chain couples TRBV20-1 to TRBJ2-1; no definite D call. CDR3 size: 12 residues. V was cut by 5 bases and J by 11 bases, with 16 bases left in between. In germline, CDR1 is DFQATT, CDR2 SNEGSKA (reference sequence). The CDR3 DNA reads TGCAGTGCTTCCCGAGTAGTGGGGAAGCAGTTCTTC. Its protein product is CSASRVVGKQFF.

The chain is built from TRBV7-9 and TRBJ1-1, with D unresolved. With 5 bases removed from V and 9 bases from J, the gap between germline ends came to 16 bases. CDR1 SEHNR and CDR2 FQNEAQ come from the germline V gene (reference sequence). CDR3 length: 13 amino acids. CDR3 residues: CASSNEIAAKAFF. Here the CDR3 DNA reads TGTGCCAGCAGCAATGAAATCGCAGCTAAAGCTTTCTTT. Using reference TRBV7-9 and TRBJ1-1 for the parts outside the CDR3, the full variable domain is DTGVSQNPRHKITKRGQNVTFRCDPISEHNRLYWYRQTLGQGPEFLTYFQNEAQLEKSRLLSDRFSAERPKGSFSTLEIQRTEQGDSAMYLCASSNEIAAKAFFGQGTRLTVV.

This clonotype showed up just a few times. The V and J genes are TRBV20-1 and TRBJ1-1, with D unclear. The CDR3 covers 15 residues. Germline values: CDR1 DFQATT, CDR2 SNEGSKA (reference sequence). V was clipped by 1 base and J by 2 bases, with 14 bases between them. The CDR3 spells CSARGMELSNTEAFF. The CDR3 DNA follows: TGCAGTGCTAGAGGTATGGAGCTATCAAACACTGAAGCTTTCTTT.

This clonotype was seen a handful of times. The rearrangement joins TRBV20-1 to TRBJ2-1; 15 positions agree with TRBD2. This CDR3 is 15 amino acids long. The germline V gene has CDR1 DFQATT and CDR2 SNEGSKA (reference sequence). Germline trimming cut 5 bases from V and 10 bases from J; bases unmatched to any gene: 9. Written as DNA, the CDR3 is TGCAGTGCTGGACGGACTAGCGGGGGGGCAGGAGAGCAGTTCTTC. Its protein product is CSAGRTSGGAGEQFF.

This clonotype was seen only a few times. This chain connects TRBV5-1 to TRBJ2-5; no reliable D call. Germline V lookup: CDR1 SGHRS, CDR2 YFSETQ. V was pared by 4 bases and J by 1 base, with 11 bases between. The CDR3 contains 14 residues. The CDR3 loop is CASSTGPPQETQYF. The CDR3 DNA follows: TGCGCCAGCAGCACCGGACCACCCCAAGAGACCCAGTACTTC.

The genes are TRBV12-3 or TRBV12-4 and TRBJ2-4; D ambiguous. This CDR3 contains 15 residues. Trimming removed 6 bases from V and 0 bases from J, with 12 bases in between. Written as DNA, the CDR3 is TGTGCCAGCAGCCCGACAAGGGTAGCCAAAAACATTCAGTACTTC. This encodes CASSPTRVAKNIQYF.

This clonotype has a handful of counts. V usage is TRBV24-1 and J usage is TRBJ2-3, with no clear D. Germline V gives CDR1 KGHDR, CDR2 SFDVKD. Trimming removed 4 bases from V and 0 bases from J, with 10 bases in between. This CDR3 is 15 amino acids long. The CDR3 nucleotides are TGTGCCACCAGTGACCCTAAAGACAGCACAGATACGCAGTATTTT. Amino acid sequence: CATSDPKDSTDTQYF.

This clonotype was detected only once. The V call is TRBV7-2, the J call TRBJ2-3; 9 nucleotides agree with TRBD2. Germline V CDR1 and CDR2: SGHTA, FQGNSA. The J segment lost 2 bases and the V segment lost 5 bases, leaving 8 bases of the junction unmatched. CDR3 length: 16 amino acids. In nucleotides, the CDR3 is TGTGCCAGCAGCCCCCAGCGGGGGGTTTTCACAGATACGCAGTATTTT. Its translation: CASSPQRGVFTDTQYF. The full variable domain, rest sourced from reference TRBV7-2 and TRBJ2-3, is GAGVSQSPSNKVTEKGKDVELRCDPISGHTALYWYRQSLGQGLEFLIYFQGNSAPDKSGLPSDRFSAERTGGSVSTLTIQRTQQEDSAVYLCASSPQRGVFTDTQYFGPGTRLTVL.

This clonotype was recorded many times. This rearrangement joins TRBV29-1 to TRBJ2-3, with 9 positions matching TRBD1. Trimming removed 7 bases from V and 5 bases from J; junction bases left unmatched: 4. The CDR3 sequence is 12 residues long. Germline assignment: CDR1 SQVTM and CDR2 ANQGSEA. The CDR3 loop reads CSEQGAEDTQYF. As DNA, the CDR3 is TGCAGCGAACAGGGGGCAGAAGATACGCAGTATTTT.

This clonotype was recorded many times. One end of the junction is discordant with germline, which a read error may explain. The J gene is TRBJ2-3, the V gene TRBV12-5; D is possibly TRBD2 (5 bases). The CDR3 totals 11 residues. The germline V gene encodes CDR1 LGHNT and CDR2 FRNRAP. The CDR3 region is CASGLTDTQYF. The DNA for the CDR3 is TGCGCCAGCGGTCTCACAGATACGCAGTATTTT.

This clonotype occurred many times. In DNA form, the CDR3 reads TGTGCCATCAGTGGGAGGCTAGCTGCTAGCACAGATACGCAGTATTTT. It is translated as CAISGRLAASTDTQYF. The V and J genes are TRBV10-3 and TRBJ2-3; TRBD2 is a possible D gene (5 bases). The CDR3 has 16 amino acids. V lost 4 bases to trimming and J lost 0 bases, with 14 bases between them. The germline gives CDR1 ENHRY, CDR2 SYGVKD.

The chain links TRBV12-3 or TRBV12-4 to TRBJ2-5, with 11 positions matching TRBD2. The CDR3 is made up of 13 amino acids. The V segment lost 6 bases and the J segment 12 bases; nucleotides outside the gene matches: 9. CDR3 loop: CASSPILAGEEYF. Written as DNA, the CDR3 is TGTGCCAGCAGCCCTATACTAGCGGGAGAGGAGTACTTC.

The chain has TRBV9 and TRBJ2-3; D remains ambiguous. Deletions cut 3 bases from V and 6 bases from J, with 17 bases between. CDR3 length equals 15 residues. From germline, CDR1 is SGDLS and CDR2 YYNGEE. The DNA of the CDR3 is TGTGCCAGCAGCGAGAGGACCAACAAAGGGGATACGCAGTATTTT. Amino acids: CASSERTNKGDTQYF.

This clonotype was counted a few times. The chain employs TRBV12-3 or TRBV12-4 and TRBJ2-1; D not certain. The V end lost 7 bases, the J end lost 8 bases, and 12 bases lay between the germline ends. The CDR3 spans 12 residues. CDR3 DNA: TGTGCCAGCAACTTTAACCCTGATGAGCAGTTCTTC. Translation: CASNFNPDEQFF.

The chain is built from TRBV10-2 and TRBJ2-3; D is unclear. The germline V gene encodes CDR1 WSHSY and CDR2 SAAADI. The CDR3 is made up of 14 amino acids. The V gene lost 7 bases and the J gene lost 0 bases, with 11 bases spanning the gap. In DNA form, the CDR3 reads TGCGCCAGCACAGTAACTCCTAGCACAGATACGCAGTATTTT. Translating gives CASTVTPSTDTQYF.

This clonotype was detected a few times. This sequence joins TRBV6-5 and TRBJ2-1, with 7 positions matching TRBD2. V was pared by 0 bases and J by 8 bases, with 4 bases of the junction left unmatched. This CDR3 is built from 14 residues. Germline CDR1 is MNHEY and CDR2 is SVGAGI. CDR3 region: CASSYSGEGHEQFF. CDR3 bases: TGTGCCAGCAGTTACTCGGGGGAGGGTCATGAGCAGTTCTTC.

This clonotype came up a few times. The rearrangement uses TRBV9 and TRBJ1-4, with D possibly being TRBD1 (6 bases). The CDR3 spans 15 residues. CDR1 and CDR2 from the germline V gene are SGDLS and YYNGEE. V was cut by 0 bases and J by 7 bases, with 13 bases left in between. The CDR3 sequence: CASSVVGGRSEKLFF. For the CDR3, the DNA is TGTGCCAGCAGCGTAGTAGGGGGACGGAGTGAAAAACTGTTTTTT.

The chain uses TRBV12-5 and TRBJ2-7; TRBD1 is a possible D gene (6 bases). The CDR3 has 13 residues. V was clipped by 6 bases and J by 4 bases, with 13 bases between them. Germline-derived CDR1 and CDR2 are LGHNT and FRNRAP. CDR3 loop: CASGPDSQYEQYF. The DNA for the CDR3 is TGTGCTAGTGGCCCGGACAGTCAATACGAGCAGTACTTC.

This clonotype was recorded many times. The rearrangement links TRBV20-1 to TRBJ1-6; tentatively, D is TRBD1 (6 bases). Trimming shortened V by 0 bases and J by 7 bases, and 13 bases separated the two germline ends. CDR1 is DFQATT, CDR2 SNEGSKA, per germline (reference sequence). The CDR3 length is 15 residues. In DNA, the CDR3 is TGCAGTGCTAGAGATACAGGGACGGGGAATTCACCCCTCCACTTT. The encoded protein is CSARDTGTGNSPLHF.

The chain combines TRBV6-5 with TRBJ2-2; possibly TRBD2 for D (5 bases). The germline CDR1 and CDR2 sequences are MNHEY and SVGAGI. Trimming cost V 3 bases and J 5 bases, with 10 bases left between them. The length of the CDR3 is 14 residues. The CDR3 DNA follows: TGTGCCAGCAGTTATCGGACGGGAACCGGGGAGCTGTTTTTT. Translated, it gives CASSYRTGTGELFF.

The rearrangement links TRBV4-2 to TRBJ2-7, with 7 bases matching TRBD1. CDR1 and CDR2 from the germline V gene are LGHNA and YNFKEQ. This CDR3 has 15 residues. J was trimmed by 0 bases and V by 1 base; bases with no gene match: 3. CDR3 sequence reads: CASSQGTGLSYEQYF. DNA for the CDR3: TGTGCCAGCAGCCAAGGGACAGGACTCTCCTACGAGCAGTACTTC.

This chain uses TRBV5-1 with TRBJ1-1; D is unclear. This CDR3 has 14 residues. Germline CDR1 and CDR2: SGHRS and YFSETQ. The V end was cut by 2 bases, the J end by 1 base, with 9 bases between. The CDR3, as DNA: TGCGCCAGCAGCTTTCCGGCGGGGAACACTGAAGCTTTCTTT. Protein product: CASSFPAGNTEAFF.

The table lists this clonotype with many counts. The chain carries TRBV5-8 and TRBJ1-3, with D hard to call. Germline-derived CDR1 and CDR2 are SGHTS and YDEGEE. CDR3 length equals 11 residues. The V and J ends lost 0 bases and 11 bases respectively, with 6 bases between them. This CDR3 is CASSLATAIYF. The DNA of the CDR3 is TGTGCCAGCAGCTTGGCCACGGCCATATATTTT.